The rows below give T cell receptor beta chains drawn from one sample of a study of PD-L1 blockade in urothelial cancer. The assay was immunoSEQ multiplex PCR, and TCRdb's table has in-frame clones only and misses some. The profile shows about 52,000 clones, about 72% of them singletons. Specimen: PBMCs, collected around atezolizumab (anti-PD-L1) treatment. The source is an older man with urothelial cancer. The CDR3 runs from the conserved cysteine through the conserved F or W. A D gene is named only where the DNA matches it firmly. Clone size is not always given. Where it is, it says once, few, many or a class for expanded clones.

TRBV4-2	TRBD2	TRBJ2-2	-	CASSQVELADTGELFF	TGTGCCAGCAGCCAAGTTGAACTAGCGGACACCGGGGAGCTGTTTTTT
TRBV7-2	-	TRBJ1-5	-	CASSDDEVANQPQHF	TGTGCCAGCAGCGACGACGAGGTTGCTAATCAGCCCCAGCATTTT
TRBV28	-	TRBJ2-2	-	CASSLLTGLTGELFF	TGTGCCAGCAGTTTATTAACAGGGCTCACCGGGGAGCTGTTTTTT
TRBV5-4	TRBD2	TRBJ2-1	-	CASSLVTSGLNNEQFF	TGTGCCAGCAGCTTGGTTACTAGCGGCCTCAACAATGAGCAGTTCTTC
TRBV19	-	TRBJ1-1	-	CASSSFLNTEAFF	TGTGCCAGTAGTTCCTTTTTGAACACTGAAGCTTTCTTT
TRBV28	-	TRBJ1-2	-	CASSLSGGNNYGYTF	TGTGCCAGCAGTCTTAGTGGGGGGAATAACTATGGCTACACCTTC
TRBV19	TRBD1	TRBJ1-1	-	CASSISGGITEAFF	TGTGCCAGTAGTATTTCAGGGGGGATCACTGAAGCTTTCTTT
TRBV7-2	-	TRBJ2-7	-	CASSFERGSSYEQYF	TGTGCCAGCAGCTTTGAACGGGGGAGCTCCTACGAGCAGTACTTC
TRBV7-2	-	TRBJ1-1	many	CASSEGVGAFF	TGTGCCAGCAGCGAAGGGGTCGGGGCTTTCTTT
TRBV7-2	-	TRBJ2-3	-	CASSLGLSGLTDTQYF	TGTGCCAGCAGCTTAGGTCTTAGCGGTCTCACAGATACGCAGTATTTT
TRBV4-1	-	TRBJ1-3	few	CASSLGGRGRTSGNTIYF	TGCGCCAGCAGCCTGGGAGGGAGAGGACGGACCTCTGGAAACACCATATATTTT
TRBV7-2	-	TRBJ1-5	once	CASSPRQGNQPQHF	TGTGCCAGCAGCCCGCGACAGGGCAATCAGCCCCAGCATTTT
TRBV5-1	-	TRBJ1-5	-	CASSREGGEQPQHF	TGCGCCAGCAGCCGTGAGGGGGGGGAACAGCCCCAGCATTTT
TRBV6-1	-	TRBJ2-3	-	CASGRDSPDTQYF	TGTGCCAGCGGTCGGGACTCCCCAGATACGCAGTATTTT
TRBV5-1	-	TRBJ2-1	-	CASSVGQHNEQFF	TGCGCCAGCAGCGTTGGACAACACAATGAGCAGTTCTTC
TRBV28	TRBD1	TRBJ2-7	-	CASSLTAGGTYEQYF	TGTGCCAGCAGTTTAACGGCAGGGGGAACCTACGAGCAGTACTTC
TRBV20-1	-	TRBJ2-7	few	CSASGAYEQYF	TGCAGTGCTAGTGGTGCGTACGAGCAGTACTTC
TRBV7-2	TRBD2	TRBJ2-5	-	CASSKGTSKETQYF	TGTGCCAGCAGCAAAGGGACTAGCAAAGAGACCCAGTACTTC
TRBV4-3	-	TRBJ2-7	-	CASRRTLLSYEQYF	TGCGCCAGCCGACGGACACTTCTCTCCTACGAGCAGTACTTC
TRBV28	TRBD1	TRBJ1-1	few	CASSPEGQGVSEAFF	TGTGCCAGCAGTCCAGAGGGCCAGGGGGTCTCCGAAGCTTTCTTT
TRBV5-4	TRBD1	TRBJ2-7	once	CASSPGTARGEQYF	TGTGCCAGCAGTCCCGGGACAGCCCGGGGCGAGCAGTACTTC
TRBV9	TRBD1	TRBJ2-3	few	CASSVEGQGARDTQYF	TGTGCCAGCAGCGTAGAGGGACAGGGGGCGCGAGATACGCAGTATTTT
TRBV28	-	TRBJ2-1	few	CASSLIRQGRPYNEQFF	TGTGCCAGCAGTTTAATCAGGCAGGGGCGCCCCTACAATGAGCAGTTCTTC
TRBV4-3	TRBD1	TRBJ1-2	-	CASSQGLSRTGGAWGYTF	TGCGCCAGCAGCCAAGGACTATCCCGGACAGGGGGCGCGTGGGGCTACACCTTC
TRBV5-1	-	TRBJ1-2	-	CASRSVRGAGGYTF	TGCGCCAGCAGGTCGGTACGAGGGGCGGGAGGCTACACCTTC
TRBV5-1	-	TRBJ2-5	once	CASSPQGSRETQYF	TGCGCCAGCAGCCCTCAGGGATCTCGGGAGACCCAGTACTTC
TRBV9	TRBD1	TRBJ1-2	-	CASSVTGQGGYTF	TGTGCCAGCAGCGTAACCGGACAGGGTGGCTACACCTTC
TRBV7-2	TRBD2	TRBJ2-7	-	CASSALSSGPYEQYF	TGTGCCAGCAGCGCACTGTCTAGCGGACCCTACGAGCAGTACTTC
TRBV7-9	TRBD2	TRBJ2-3	once	CASSLNAGGTDTQYF	TGTGCCAGCAGCTTAAACGCGGGAGGGACAGATACGCAGTATTTT
TRBV2	TRBD1	TRBJ1-2	-	CASSVRDSASGGYTF	TGTGCCAGCAGCGTACGGGACAGCGCTTCGGGGGGGTACACCTTC
TRBV18	-	TRBJ2-5	-	CASSPAGKETQYF	TGTGCCAGCTCACCCGCAGGGAAAGAGACCCAGTACTTC
TRBV5-5	-	TRBJ2-7	-	CASTQEGRLSYEQYF	TGTGCCAGCACCCAAGAGGGAAGGTTATCCTACGAGCAGTACTTC
TRBV6-5	-	TRBJ2-7	-	CASKRGEGGYEQYF	TGTGCCAGCAAACGGGGAGAAGGAGGATACGAGCAGTACTTC
TRBV9	-	TRBJ2-2	-	CASSVGSGHFTGELFF	TGTGCCAGCAGCGTAGGAAGTGGACACTTCACCGGGGAGCTGTTTTTT
TRBV19	TRBD1	TRBJ1-3	-	CASSTVQGSGNTIYF	TGTGCCAGTAGTACCGTACAGGGGTCTGGAAACACCATATATTTT